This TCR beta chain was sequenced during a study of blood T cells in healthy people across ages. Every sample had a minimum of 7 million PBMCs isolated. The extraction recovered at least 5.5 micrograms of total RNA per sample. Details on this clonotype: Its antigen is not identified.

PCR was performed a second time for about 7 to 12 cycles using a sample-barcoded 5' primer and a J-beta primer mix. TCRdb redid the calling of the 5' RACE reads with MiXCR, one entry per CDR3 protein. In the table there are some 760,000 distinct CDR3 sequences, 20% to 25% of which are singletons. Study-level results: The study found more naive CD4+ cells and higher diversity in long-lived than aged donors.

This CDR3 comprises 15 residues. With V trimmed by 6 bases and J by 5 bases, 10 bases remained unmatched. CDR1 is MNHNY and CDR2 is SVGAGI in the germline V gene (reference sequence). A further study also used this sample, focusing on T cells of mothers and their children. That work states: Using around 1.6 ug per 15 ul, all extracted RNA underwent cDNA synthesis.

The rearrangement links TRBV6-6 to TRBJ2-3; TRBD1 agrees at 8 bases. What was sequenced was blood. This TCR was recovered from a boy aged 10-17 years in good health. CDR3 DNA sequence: TGTGCCAGCAGCCTTACGGACAGGGTGGTAGATACGCAGTATTTT. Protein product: CASSLTDRVVDTQYF.